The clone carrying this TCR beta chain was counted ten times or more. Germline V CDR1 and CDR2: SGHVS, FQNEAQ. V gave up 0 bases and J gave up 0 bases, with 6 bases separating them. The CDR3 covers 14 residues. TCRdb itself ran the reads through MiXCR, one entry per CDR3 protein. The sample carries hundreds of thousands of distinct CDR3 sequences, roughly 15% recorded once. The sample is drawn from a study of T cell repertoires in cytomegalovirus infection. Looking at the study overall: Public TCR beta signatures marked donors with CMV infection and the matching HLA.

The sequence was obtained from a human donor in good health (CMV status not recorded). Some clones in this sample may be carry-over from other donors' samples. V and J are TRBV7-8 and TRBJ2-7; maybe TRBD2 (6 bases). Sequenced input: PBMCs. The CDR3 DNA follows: TGTGCCAGCAGCTTAGCGCGGGGCTCCTACGAGCAGTACTTC. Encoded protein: CASSLARGSYEQYF.